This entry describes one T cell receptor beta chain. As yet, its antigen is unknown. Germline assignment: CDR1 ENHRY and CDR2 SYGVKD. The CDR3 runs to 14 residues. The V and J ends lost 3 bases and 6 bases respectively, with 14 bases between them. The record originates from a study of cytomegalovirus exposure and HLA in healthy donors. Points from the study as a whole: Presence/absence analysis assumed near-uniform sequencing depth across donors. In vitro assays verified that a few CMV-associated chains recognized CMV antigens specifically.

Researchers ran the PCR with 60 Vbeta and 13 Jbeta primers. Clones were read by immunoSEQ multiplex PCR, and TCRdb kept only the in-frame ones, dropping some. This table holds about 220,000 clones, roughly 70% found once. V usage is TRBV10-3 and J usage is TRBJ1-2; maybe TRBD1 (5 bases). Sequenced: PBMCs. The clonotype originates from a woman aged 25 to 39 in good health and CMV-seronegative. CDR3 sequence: CAISDLKGRDGYTF. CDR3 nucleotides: TGTGCCATCAGTGACTTGAAGGGGCGCGATGGCTACACCTTC.